This T cell receptor (beta chain) stems from a study of blood T cell repertoires in COVID-19. Participants were aged 18 to 89 years from roughly 26 US areas. Methods used by the authors: Amplified reference gene primers provided the basis for estimating nucleated cell counts. Some clones are missing from TCRdb's copy, which holds only in-frame ones; the method was immunoSEQ multiplex PCR. D and trimming were read from the DNA, whereas the V and J calls and clone size are those reported in that table. Here the sample spans 250,000 to 350,000 clones, around 84% being singletons. Germline V gives CDR1 LNHDA, CDR2 SQIVND (reference sequence). V trimming: 4 bases; J trimming: 3 bases; junction bases outside the gene matches: 4. The CDR3 spans 15 residues.

The clonotype comes from a woman in her late teens or twenties who had recovered from COVID-19. The chain combines TRBV19 with TRBJ2-7; 12 bases match TRBD1. Sequenced material: PBMCs or T cells enriched from blood (not recorded which). The chain's CDR3 is CASSNRDRGHYEQYF. CDR3 sequence (DNA): TGTGCCAGTAGTAACCGGGACAGGGGGCACTACGAGCAGTACTTC.